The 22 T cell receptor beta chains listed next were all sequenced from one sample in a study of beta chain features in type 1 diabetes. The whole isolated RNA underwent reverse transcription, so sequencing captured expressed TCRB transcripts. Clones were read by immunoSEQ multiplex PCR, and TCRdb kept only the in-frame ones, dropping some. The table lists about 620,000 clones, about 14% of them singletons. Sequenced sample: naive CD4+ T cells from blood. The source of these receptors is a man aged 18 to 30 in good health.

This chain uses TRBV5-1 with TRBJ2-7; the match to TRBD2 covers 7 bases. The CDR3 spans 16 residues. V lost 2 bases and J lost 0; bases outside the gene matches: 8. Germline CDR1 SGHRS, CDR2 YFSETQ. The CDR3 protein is CASSLSGLAVSYEQYF. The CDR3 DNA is TGCGCCAGCAGCTTATCCGGTCTAGCGGTCTCCTACGAGCAGTACTTC.

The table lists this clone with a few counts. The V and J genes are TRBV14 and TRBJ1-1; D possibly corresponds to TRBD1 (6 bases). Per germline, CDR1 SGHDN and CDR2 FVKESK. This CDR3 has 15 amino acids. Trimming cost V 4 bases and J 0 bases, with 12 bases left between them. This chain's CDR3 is CASSRNRVVNTEAFF. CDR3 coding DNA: TGTGCCAGCAGCCGGAACAGGGTTGTGAACACTGAAGCTTTCTTT. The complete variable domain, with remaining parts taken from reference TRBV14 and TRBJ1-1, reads EAGVTQFPSHSVIEKGQTVTLRCDPISGHDNLYWYRRVMGKEIKFLLHFVKESKQDESGMPNNRFLAERTGGTYSTLKVQPAELEDSGVYFCASSRNRVVNTEAFFGQGTRLTVV.

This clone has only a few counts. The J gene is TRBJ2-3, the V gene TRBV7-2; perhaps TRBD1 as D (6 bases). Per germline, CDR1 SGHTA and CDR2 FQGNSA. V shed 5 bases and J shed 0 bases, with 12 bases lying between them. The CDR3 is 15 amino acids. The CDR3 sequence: CASSGQTLSTDTQYF. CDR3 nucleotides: TGTGCCAGCAGCGGACAGACGCTAAGCACAGATACGCAGTATTTT.

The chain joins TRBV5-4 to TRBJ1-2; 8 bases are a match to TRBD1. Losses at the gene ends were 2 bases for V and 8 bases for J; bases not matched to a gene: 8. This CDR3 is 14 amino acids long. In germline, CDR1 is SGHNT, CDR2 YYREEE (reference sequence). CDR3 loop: CASSFQGARQGYTF. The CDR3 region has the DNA TGTGCCAGCAGCTTCCAGGGGGCGCGACAGGGCTACACCTTC.

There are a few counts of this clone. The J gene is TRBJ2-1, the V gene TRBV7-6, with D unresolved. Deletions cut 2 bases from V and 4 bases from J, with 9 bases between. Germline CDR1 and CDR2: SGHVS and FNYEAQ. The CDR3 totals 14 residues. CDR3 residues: CASSLRALYNEQFF. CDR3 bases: TGTGCCAGCAGCTTAAGGGCCCTTTACAATGAGCAGTTCTTC. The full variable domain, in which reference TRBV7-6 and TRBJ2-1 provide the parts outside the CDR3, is GAGVSQSPRYKVTKRGQDVALRCDPISGHVSLYWYRQALGQGPEFLTYFNYEAQQDKSGLPNDRFSAERPEGSISTLTIQRTEQRDSAMYRCASSLRALYNEQFFGPGTRLTVL.

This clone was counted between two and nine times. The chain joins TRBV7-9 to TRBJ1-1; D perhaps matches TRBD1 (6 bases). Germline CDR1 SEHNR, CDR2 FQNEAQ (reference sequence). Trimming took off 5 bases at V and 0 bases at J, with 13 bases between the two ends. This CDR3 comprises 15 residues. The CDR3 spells CASSIHGQMNTEAFF. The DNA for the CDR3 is TGTGCCAGCAGCATACACGGACAGATGAACACTGAAGCTTTCTTT.

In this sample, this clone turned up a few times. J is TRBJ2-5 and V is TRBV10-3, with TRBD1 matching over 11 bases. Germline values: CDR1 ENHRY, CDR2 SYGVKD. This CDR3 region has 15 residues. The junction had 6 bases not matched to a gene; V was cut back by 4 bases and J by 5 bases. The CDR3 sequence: CAISGTGGERETQYF. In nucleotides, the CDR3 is TGTGCCATCAGTGGGACAGGGGGCGAACGGGAGACCCAGTACTTC.

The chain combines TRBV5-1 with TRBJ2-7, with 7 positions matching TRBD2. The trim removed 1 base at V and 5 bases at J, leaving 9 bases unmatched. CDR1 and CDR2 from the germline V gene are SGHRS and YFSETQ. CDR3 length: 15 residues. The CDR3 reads CASSLTSGLRDEQYF. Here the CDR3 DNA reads TGCGCCAGCAGCTTGACATCGGGACTAAGGGACGAGCAGTACTTC.

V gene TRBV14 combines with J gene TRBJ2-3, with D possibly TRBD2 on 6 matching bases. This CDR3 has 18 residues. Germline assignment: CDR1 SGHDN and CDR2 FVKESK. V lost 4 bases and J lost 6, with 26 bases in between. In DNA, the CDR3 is TGTGCCAGCAGCCGCCTATTCGGGACTCCGGGCGTATTGGATACGCAGTATTTT. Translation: CASSRLFGTPGVLDTQYF.

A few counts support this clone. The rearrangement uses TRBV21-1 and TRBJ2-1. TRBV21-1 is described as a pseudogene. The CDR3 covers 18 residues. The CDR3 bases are TGTGCCAGCAGCGAATACTCCCTATGGGAAATCTCCTACAATGAGCAGTTCTTC. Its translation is CASSEYSLWEISYNEQFF.

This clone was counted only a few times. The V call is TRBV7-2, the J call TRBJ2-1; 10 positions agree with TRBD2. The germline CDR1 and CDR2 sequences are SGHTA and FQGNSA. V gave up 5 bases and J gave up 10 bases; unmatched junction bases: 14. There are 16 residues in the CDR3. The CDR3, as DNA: TGTGCCAGCAGCCCAGGCGGGATAGCGGGGGGTCGAGAGCAGTTCTTC. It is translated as CASSPGGIAGGREQFF. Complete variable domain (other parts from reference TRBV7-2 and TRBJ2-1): GAGVSQSPSNKVTEKGKDVELRCDPISGHTALYWYRQSLGQGLEFLIYFQGNSAPDKSGLPSDRFSAERTGGSVSTLTIQRTQQEDSAVYLCASSPGGIAGGREQFFGPGTRLTVL.

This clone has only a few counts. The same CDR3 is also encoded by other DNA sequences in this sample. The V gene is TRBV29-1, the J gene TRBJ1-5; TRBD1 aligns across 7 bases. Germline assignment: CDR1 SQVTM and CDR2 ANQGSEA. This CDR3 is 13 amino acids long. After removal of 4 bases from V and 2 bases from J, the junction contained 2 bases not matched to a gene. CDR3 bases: TGCAGCGTTGGTCAGGGGGGCAATCAGCCCCAGCATTTT. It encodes CSVGQGGNQPQHF.

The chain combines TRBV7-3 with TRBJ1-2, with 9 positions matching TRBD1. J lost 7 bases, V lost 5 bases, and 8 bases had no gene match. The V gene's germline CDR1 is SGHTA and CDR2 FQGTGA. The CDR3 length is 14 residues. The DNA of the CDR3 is TGTGCCAGCAGCGCCGCAGGGACAGGGTTTGGCTACACCTTC. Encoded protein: CASSAAGTGFGYTF.

The CDR3 reads CASSLSQARQPQHF. The DNA for the CDR3 is TGTGCCAGCAGCTTGAGTCAGGCGAGGCAGCCCCAGCATTTT. The chain has TRBV5-6 and TRBJ1-5; no definite D call. Germline V gives CDR1 SGHDT, CDR2 YYEEEE. Trimming removed 1 base from V and 7 bases from J, with 12 bases in between. This CDR3 is built from 14 residues.

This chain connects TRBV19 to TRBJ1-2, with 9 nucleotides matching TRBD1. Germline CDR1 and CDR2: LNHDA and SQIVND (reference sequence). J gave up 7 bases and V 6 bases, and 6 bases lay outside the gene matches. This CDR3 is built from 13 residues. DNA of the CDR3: TGTGCCAGTAGGGACAGGGGATATCGTGGCTACACCTTC. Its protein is CASRDRGYRGYTF.

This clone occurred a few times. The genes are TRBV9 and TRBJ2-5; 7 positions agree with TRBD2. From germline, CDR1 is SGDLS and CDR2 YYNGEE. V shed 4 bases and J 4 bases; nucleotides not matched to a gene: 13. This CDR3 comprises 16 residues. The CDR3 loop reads CASSLNGGGRRETQYF. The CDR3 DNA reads TGTGCCAGCAGCCTTAATGGGGGAGGGCGGAGAGAGACCCAGTACTTC.

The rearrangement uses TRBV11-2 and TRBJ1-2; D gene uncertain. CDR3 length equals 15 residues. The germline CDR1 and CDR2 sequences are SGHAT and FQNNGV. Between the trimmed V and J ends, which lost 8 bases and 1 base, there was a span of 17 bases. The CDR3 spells CASALPSLNNYGYTF. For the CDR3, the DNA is TGTGCCAGCGCCTTACCCTCCCTCAATAACTATGGCTACACCTTC.

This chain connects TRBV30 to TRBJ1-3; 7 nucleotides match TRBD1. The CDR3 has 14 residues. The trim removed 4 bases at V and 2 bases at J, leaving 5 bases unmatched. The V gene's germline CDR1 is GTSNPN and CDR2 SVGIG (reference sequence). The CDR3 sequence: CAWIPQGAGNTIYF. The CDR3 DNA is TGTGCCTGGATCCCCCAGGGGGCTGGAAACACCATATATTTT.

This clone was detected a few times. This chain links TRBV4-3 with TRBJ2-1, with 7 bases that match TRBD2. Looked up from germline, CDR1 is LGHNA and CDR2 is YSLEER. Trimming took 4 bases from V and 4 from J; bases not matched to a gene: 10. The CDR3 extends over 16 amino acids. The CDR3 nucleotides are TGCGCCAGCAGCCTCCAACTGGCGGGGGAATACAATGAGCAGTTCTTC. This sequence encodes CASSLQLAGEYNEQFF.

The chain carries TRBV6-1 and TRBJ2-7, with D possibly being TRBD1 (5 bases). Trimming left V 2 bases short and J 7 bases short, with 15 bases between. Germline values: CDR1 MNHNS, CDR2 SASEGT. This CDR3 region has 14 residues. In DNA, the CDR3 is TGTGCCAGCAGTGAAAGGACACTAAAGGGGGAGCAGTACTTC. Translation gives CASSERTLKGEQYF.

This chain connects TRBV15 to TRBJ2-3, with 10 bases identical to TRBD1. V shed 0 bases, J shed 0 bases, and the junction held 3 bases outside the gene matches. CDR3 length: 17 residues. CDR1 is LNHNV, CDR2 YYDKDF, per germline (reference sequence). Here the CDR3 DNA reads TGTGCCACCAGCAGAGATCCGGGACAGGGGAGCACAGATACGCAGTATTTT. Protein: CATSRDPGQGSTDTQYF.

The CDR3 DNA is TGTGCCAGCAGTGAATCCCCGGGGAAGGGAACTGAAGCTTTCTTT. Translation gives CASSESPGKGTEAFF. The chain combines TRBV25-1 with TRBJ1-1; D not resolved. Trimming pared 1 base from V and 5 bases from J, leaving 14 bases between. Germline V gives CDR1 MGHDK, CDR2 SYGVNS. This CDR3 has 15 residues.